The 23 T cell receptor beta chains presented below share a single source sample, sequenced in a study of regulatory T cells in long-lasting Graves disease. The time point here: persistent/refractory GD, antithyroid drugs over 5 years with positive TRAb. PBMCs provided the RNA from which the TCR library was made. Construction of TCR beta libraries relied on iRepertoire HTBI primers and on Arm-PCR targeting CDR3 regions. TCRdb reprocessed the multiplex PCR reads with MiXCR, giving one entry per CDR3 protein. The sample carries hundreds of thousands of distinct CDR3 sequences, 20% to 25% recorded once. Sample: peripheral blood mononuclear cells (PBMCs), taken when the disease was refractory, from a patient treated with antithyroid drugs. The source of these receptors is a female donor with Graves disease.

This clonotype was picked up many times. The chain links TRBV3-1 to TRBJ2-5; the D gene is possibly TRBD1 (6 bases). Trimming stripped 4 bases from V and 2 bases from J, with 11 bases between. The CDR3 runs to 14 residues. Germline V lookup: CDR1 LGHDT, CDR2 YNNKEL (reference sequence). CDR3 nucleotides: TGTGCCAGCAGCCCAAGGACAGATCAAGAGACCCAGTACTTC. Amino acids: CASSPRTDQETQYF.

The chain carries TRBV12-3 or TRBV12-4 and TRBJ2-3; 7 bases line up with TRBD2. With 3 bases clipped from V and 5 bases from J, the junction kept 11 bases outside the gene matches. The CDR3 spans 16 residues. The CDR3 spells CASSLAGESVGDTQYF. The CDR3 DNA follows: TGTGCCAGCAGTTTGGCGGGGGAGTCCGTGGGAGATACGCAGTATTTT.

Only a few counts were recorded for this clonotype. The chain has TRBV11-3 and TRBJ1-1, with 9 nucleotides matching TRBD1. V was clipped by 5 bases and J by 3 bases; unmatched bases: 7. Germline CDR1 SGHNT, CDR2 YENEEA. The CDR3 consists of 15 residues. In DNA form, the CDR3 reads TGTGCCAGCAGCCGGGGGACAGGGATGGACACTGAAGCTTTCTTT. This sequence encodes CASSRGTGMDTEAFF.

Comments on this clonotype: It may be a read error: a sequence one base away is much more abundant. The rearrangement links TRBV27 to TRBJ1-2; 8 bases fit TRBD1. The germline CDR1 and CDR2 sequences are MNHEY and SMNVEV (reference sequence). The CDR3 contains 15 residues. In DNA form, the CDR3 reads TGTGCCAGCAGTCTGGGGATGGGACAGGCCTATGACTACACCTTC. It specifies CASSLGMGQAYDYTF.

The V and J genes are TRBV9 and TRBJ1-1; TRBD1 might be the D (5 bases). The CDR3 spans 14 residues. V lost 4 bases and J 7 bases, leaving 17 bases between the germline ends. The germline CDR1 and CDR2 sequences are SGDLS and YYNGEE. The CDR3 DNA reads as TGTGCCAGCAGCCCCGGGACCCAGAGAAATGAAGCTTTCTTT. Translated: CASSPGTQRNEAFF.

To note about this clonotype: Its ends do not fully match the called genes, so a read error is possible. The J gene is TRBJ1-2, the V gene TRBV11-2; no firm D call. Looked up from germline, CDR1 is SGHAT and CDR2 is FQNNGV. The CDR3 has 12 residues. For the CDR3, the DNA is TGTGCCGGCAGCTACCACCGTGGGGGCTACACCTTC. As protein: CAGSYHRGGYTF.

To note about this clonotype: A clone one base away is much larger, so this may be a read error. CDR3 sequence (DNA): TGTGTCAGCAGCTTTGGACTAGCGAGGGCAAATGAGCAGTTCTTC. Protein product: CVSSFGLARANEQFF. The chain has TRBV7-2 and TRBJ2-1; 9 bases fit TRBD2. The CDR3 extends over 15 amino acids. CDR1 and CDR2 (germline): SGHTA, FQGNSA.

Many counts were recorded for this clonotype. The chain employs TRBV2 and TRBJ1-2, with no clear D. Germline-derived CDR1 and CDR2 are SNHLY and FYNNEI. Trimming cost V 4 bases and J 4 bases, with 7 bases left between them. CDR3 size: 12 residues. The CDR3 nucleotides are TGTGCCAGCAGTGGTGCAGGCTATGGCTACACCTTC. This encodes CASSGAGYGYTF.

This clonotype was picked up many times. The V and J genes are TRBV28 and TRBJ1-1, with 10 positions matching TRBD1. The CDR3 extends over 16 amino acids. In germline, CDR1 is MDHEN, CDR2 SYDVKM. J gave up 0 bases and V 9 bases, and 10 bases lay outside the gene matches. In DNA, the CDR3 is TGTGCCAGTTGGACAGGGGGGAAGGGGATGAACACTGAAGCTTTCTTT. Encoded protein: CASWTGGKGMNTEAFF.

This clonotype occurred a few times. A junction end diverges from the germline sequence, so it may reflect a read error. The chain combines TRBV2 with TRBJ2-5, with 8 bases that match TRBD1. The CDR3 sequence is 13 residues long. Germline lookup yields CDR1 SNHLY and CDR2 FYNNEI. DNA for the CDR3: TGTGCCAGCATTGGACAGGGCCAAGGGACCCAGTACTTC. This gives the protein CASIGQGQGTQYF.

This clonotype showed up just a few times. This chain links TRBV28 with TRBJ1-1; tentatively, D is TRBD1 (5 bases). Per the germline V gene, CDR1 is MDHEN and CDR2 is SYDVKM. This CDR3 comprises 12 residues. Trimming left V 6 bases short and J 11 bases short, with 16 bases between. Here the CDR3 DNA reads TGTGCCAGCAGGTGGTCGGGGGGTCGGGCTTTCTTT. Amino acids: CASRWSGGRAFF.

The CDR3 loop is CASSRRGAGDQTDTQYF. CDR3 coding DNA: TGTGCCAGCAGCAGGAGGGGAGCGGGAGACCAAACAGATACGCAGTATTTT. This chain links TRBV7-2 with TRBJ2-3; 8 nucleotides line up with TRBD2. This CDR3 spans 17 amino acids. CDR1 and CDR2 from the germline V gene are SGHTA and FQGNSA. The trim removed 5 bases at V and 3 bases at J, leaving 13 bases unmatched.

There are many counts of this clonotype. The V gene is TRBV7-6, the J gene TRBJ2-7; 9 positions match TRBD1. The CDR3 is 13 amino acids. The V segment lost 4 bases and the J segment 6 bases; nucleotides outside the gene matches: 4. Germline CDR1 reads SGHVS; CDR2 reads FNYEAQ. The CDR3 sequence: CASSSGTGTEQYF. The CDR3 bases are TGTGCCAGCAGCTCCGGGACAGGGACCGAGCAGTACTTC. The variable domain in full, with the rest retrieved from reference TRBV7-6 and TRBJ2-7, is GAGVSQSPRYKVTKRGQDVALRCDPISGHVSLYWYRQALGQGPEFLTYFNYEAQQDKSGLPNDRFSAERPEGSISTLTIQRTEQRDSAMYRCASSSGTGTEQYFGPGTRLTVT.

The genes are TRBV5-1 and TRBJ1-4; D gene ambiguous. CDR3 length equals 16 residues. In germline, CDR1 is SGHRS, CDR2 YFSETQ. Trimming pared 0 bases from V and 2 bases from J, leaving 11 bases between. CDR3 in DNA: TGCGCCAGCAGCTTGGGGTCTGGAGTCACTAATGAAAAACTGTTTTTT. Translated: CASSLGSGVTNEKLFF.

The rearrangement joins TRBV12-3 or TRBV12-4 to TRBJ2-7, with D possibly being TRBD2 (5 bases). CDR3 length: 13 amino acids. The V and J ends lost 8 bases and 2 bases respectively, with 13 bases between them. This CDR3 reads CASGRGFAYEQYF. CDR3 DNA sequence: TGTGCCAGCGGTCGGGGTTTTGCCTACGAGCAGTACTTC.

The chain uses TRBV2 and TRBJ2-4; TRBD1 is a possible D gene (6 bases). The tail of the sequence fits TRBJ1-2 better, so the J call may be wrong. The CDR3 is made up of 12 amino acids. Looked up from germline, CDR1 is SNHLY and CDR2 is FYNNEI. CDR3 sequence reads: CASTAPDRGYTF. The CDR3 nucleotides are TGTGCCAGCACCGCCCCCGACAGGGGCTACACCTTC.

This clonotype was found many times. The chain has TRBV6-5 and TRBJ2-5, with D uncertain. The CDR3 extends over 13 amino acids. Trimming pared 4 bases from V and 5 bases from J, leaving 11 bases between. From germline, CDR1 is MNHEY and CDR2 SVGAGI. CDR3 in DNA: TGTGCCAGCAGTTTTTCTGGGTTGGAGACCCAGTACTTC. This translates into CASSFSGLETQYF.

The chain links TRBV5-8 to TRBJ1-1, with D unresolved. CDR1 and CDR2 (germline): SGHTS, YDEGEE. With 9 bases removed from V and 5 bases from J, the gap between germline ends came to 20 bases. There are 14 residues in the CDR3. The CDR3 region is CANQSEGKRTEAFF. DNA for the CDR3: TGTGCCAATCAAAGTGAAGGGAAGAGGACTGAAGCTTTCTTT.

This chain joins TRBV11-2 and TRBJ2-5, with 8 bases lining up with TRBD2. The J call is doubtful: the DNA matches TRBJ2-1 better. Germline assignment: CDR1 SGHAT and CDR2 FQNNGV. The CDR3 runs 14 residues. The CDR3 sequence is CASVRTSLTDEQFF. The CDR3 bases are TGTGCCAGCGTTCGGACTAGCTTAACTGATGAGCAGTTCTTC.

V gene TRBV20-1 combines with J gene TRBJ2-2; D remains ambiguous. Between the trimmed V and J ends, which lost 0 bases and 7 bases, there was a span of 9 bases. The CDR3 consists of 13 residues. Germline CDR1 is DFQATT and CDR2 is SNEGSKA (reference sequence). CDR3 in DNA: TGCAGTGCTAGAGATCTCTGGAGCGGGGAGCTGTTTTTT. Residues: CSARDLWSGELFF.

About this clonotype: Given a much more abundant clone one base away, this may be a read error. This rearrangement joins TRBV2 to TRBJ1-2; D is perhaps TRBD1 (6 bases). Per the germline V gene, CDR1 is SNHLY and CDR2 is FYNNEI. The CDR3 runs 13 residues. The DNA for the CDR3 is TGTGCCAGCGGGACATCAGAGGGCTATGGCTACGCCTTC. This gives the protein CASGTSEGYGYAF.

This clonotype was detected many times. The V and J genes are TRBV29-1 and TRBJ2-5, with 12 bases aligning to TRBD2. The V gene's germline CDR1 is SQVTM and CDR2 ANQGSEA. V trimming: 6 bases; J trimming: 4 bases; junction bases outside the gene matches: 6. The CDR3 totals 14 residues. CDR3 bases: TGCAGCGTAAGCCTAGCGGGGGGGCTAGAGACCCAGTACTTC. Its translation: CSVSLAGGLETQYF.

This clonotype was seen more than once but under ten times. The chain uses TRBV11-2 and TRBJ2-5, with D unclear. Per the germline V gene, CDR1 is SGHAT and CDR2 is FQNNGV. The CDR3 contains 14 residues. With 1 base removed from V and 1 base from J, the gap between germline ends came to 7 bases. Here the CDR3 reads CASSLGAIQETQYF. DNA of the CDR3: TGTGCCAGCAGCTTAGGGGCCATCCAAGAGACCCAGTACTTC. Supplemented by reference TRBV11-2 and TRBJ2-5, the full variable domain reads EAGVAQSPRYKIIEKRQSVAFWCNPISGHATLYWYQQILGQGPKLLIQFQNNGVVDDSQLPKDRFSAERLKGVDSTLKIQPAKLEDSAVYLCASSLGAIQETQYFGPGTRLLVL.